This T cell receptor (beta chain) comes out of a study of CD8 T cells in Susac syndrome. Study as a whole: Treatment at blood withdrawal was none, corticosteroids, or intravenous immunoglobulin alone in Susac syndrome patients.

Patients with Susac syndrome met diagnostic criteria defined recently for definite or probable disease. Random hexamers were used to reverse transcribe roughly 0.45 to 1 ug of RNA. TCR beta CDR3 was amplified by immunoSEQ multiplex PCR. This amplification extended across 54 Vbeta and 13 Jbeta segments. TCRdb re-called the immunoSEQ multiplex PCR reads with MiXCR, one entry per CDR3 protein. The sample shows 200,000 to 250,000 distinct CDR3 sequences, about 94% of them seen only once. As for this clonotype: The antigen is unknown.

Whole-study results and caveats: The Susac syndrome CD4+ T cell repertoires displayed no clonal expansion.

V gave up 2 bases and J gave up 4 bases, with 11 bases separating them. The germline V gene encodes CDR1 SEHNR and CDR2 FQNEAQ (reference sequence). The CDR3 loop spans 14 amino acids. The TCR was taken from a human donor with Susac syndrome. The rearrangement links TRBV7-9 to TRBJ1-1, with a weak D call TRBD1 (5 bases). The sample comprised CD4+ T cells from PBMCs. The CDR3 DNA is TGTGCCAGCAGCTTACTGGGGGTTGGCACTGAAGCTTTCTTT. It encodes CASSLLGVGTEAFF.